The next 12 T cell receptor beta chains were all read from a single sample in a study of T cell responses to AZD1222 COVID-19 vaccine. Sequencing used immunoSEQ multiplex PCR; TCRdb keeps in-frame clones, though not all of them. This table holds around 150,000 clones, around 94% found once. The sequenced sample was peripheral blood, obtained on day 0 of AZD1222 vaccination. The source of these receptors is an adult in good health.

This clone was counted a few times. The chain joins TRBV11-2 to TRBJ1-1; TRBD1 is a possible D gene (6 bases). Germline V gives CDR1 SGHAT, CDR2 FQNNGV. The CDR3 contains 14 residues. Trimming pared 1 base from V and 6 bases from J, leaving 12 bases between. The CDR3 protein is CASSLVFKGAEAFF. For the CDR3, the DNA is TGTGCCAGCAGCTTAGTTTTCAAGGGGGCTGAAGCTTTCTTT.

The V and J genes are TRBV6-6 and TRBJ1-1; D is possibly TRBD1 (5 bases). The V end was cut by 0 bases, the J end by 5 bases, with 13 bases between. The CDR3 contains 15 residues. Germline V CDR1 and CDR2: MNHNY, SVGAGI (reference sequence). The CDR3 nucleotides read TGTGCCAGCAGTTACTCAGCGACAGTGGGAACTGAAGCTTTCTTT. It is translated as CASSYSATVGTEAFF.

The CDR3 bases are TGTGCCATCAAGGGGAGGAGCGGGGGGCGCCGGGGAGATACGCAGTATTTT. It encodes CAIKGRSGGRRGDTQYF. V and J are TRBV10-3 and TRBJ2-3; 9 nucleotides match TRBD2. This CDR3 has 17 amino acids. The V gene end was trimmed by 7 bases and the J gene end by 5 bases; junction bases not matched to a gene: 16. CDR1 ENHRY and CDR2 SYGVKD come from the germline V gene.

The V call is TRBV7-2, the J call TRBJ1-5; the match to TRBD1 covers 9 bases. Trimming took 5 bases from V and 11 from J; bases not matched to a gene: 7. This CDR3 contains 13 residues. Germline CDR1 is SGHTA and CDR2 is FQGNSA. The chain's CDR3 is CASSADRGRTQHF. CDR3 nucleotide sequence: TGTGCCAGCAGCGCGGACAGGGGAAGGACCCAGCATTTT. Supplemented by reference TRBV7-2 and TRBJ1-5, the full variable domain reads GAGVSQSPSNKVTEKGKDVELRCDPISGHTALYWYRQSLGQGLEFLIYFQGNSAPDKSGLPSDRFSAERTGGSVSTLTIQRTQQEDSAVYLCASSADRGRTQHFGDGTRLSIL.

The rearrangement links TRBV6-5 to TRBJ2-7; no firm D call. The V end lost 0 bases, the J end lost 4 bases, and 7 bases lay between the germline ends. From germline, CDR1 is MNHEY and CDR2 SVGAGI. The CDR3 spans 13 residues. The CDR3 is CASSYSRTYEQYV. The CDR3 DNA follows: TGTGCCAGCAGTTACTCCCGAACTTACGAGCAGTACGTC.

The chain uses TRBV21-1 and TRBJ1-1; the table gives TRBD1 as D, unverified against the DNA. TRBV21-1 is assigned pseudogene status. This CDR3 region has 17 residues. The CDR3 DNA is TGTGCCAGCAGAGAGCGGGGGACAGGGGGAGGGTGGACTGAAGCTTTCTTT. Protein: CASRERGTGGGWTEAFF.

This rearrangement joins TRBV4-1 to TRBJ1-1, with a weak D call TRBD1 (6 bases). CDR3 length: 14 amino acids. Germline CDR1 and CDR2: MGHRA and YSYEKL. Trimming pared 2 bases from V and 7 bases from J, leaving 14 bases between. The CDR3 DNA sequence: TGCGCCAGCAGCCAACAGGCAACAGGGTATGAAGCTTTCTTT. Residues: CASSQQATGYEAFF.

In its sample, this clone was seen a few times. This chain links TRBV6-4 with TRBJ2-1, with 12 bases aligning to TRBD2. The V gene's germline CDR1 is MRHNA and CDR2 SNTAGT. The CDR3 loop spans 16 amino acids. The junction had 12 bases not matched to a gene; V was cut back by 6 bases and J by 9 bases. As DNA, the CDR3 is TGTGCCAGCAGCGCAAGCCTAGCGGGGGGGCCGGTTGAGCAGTTCTTC. It is translated as CASSASLAGGPVEQFF.

This clone was observed a single time. The chain has TRBV5-1 and TRBJ2-7, with 8 positions matching TRBD1. The germline gives CDR1 SGHRS, CDR2 YFSETQ. V was pared by 0 bases and J by 4 bases, with 6 bases of the junction left unmatched. The CDR3 length is 15 residues. The CDR3 reads CASSLDGQGWYEQYV. DNA of the CDR3: TGCGCCAGCAGCTTGGACGGACAGGGCTGGTACGAGCAGTACGTC.

The chain carries TRBV11-2 and TRBJ1-1; 8 bases are shared with TRBD1. With V trimmed by 5 bases and J by 4 bases, 6 bases remained unmatched. The V gene's germline CDR1 is SGHAT and CDR2 FQNNGV. CDR3 length: 14 amino acids. Here the CDR3 DNA reads TGTGCCAGCAGCGGCAGGGGGCGAAGCACTGAAGCTTTCTTT. This translates into CASSGRGRSTEAFF.

CDR3 DNA: TGCAGCATCTATCGCCAACAGAACACTGAAGCTTTCTTT. It yields the protein CSIYRQQNTEAFF. The genes are TRBV29-1 and TRBJ1-1; D unresolved. The germline gives CDR1 SQVTM, CDR2 ANQGSEA. The V end lost 8 bases, the J end lost 1 base, and 14 bases lay between the germline ends. This CDR3 has 13 residues.

This rearrangement joins TRBV19 to TRBJ2-2, with D perhaps matching TRBD2 (5 bases). This CDR3 is built from 13 residues. Trimming shortened V by 5 bases and J by 4 bases, and 8 bases separated the two germline ends. Germline loops: CDR1 LNHDA, CDR2 SQIVND (reference sequence). The CDR3 loop is CASSLASTGELFF. DNA for the CDR3: TGTGCCAGTAGTTTAGCGTCCACCGGGGAGCTGTTTTTT. Full variable domain (outside the CDR3, taken from reference TRBV19 and TRBJ2-2): DGGITQSPKYLFRKEGQNVTLSCEQNLNHDAMYWYRQDPGQGLRLIYYSQIVNDFQKGDIAEGYSVSREKKESFPLTVTSAQKNPTAFYLCASSLASTGELFFGEGSRLTVL.